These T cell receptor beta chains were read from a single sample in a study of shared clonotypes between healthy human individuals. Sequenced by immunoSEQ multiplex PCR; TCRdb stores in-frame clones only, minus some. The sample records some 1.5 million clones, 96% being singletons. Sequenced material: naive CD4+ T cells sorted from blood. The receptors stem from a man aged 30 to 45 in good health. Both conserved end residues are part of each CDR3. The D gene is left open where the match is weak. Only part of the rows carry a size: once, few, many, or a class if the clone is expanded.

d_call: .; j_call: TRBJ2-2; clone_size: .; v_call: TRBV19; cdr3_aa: CASSIGPGITGELFF; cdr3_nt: TGTGCCAGTAGTATAGGGCCAGGGATCACCGGGGAGCTGTTTTTT
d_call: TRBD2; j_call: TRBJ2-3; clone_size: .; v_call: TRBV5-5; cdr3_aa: CASSLGPLAGGTDTQYF; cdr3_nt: TGTGCCAGCAGCTTAGGGCCTCTAGCGGGAGGAACAGATACGCAGTATTTT
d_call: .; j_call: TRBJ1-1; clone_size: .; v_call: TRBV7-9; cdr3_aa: CASSLSPANTEAFF; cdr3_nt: TGTGCCAGCAGCTTATCTCCAGCGAACACTGAAGCTTTCTTT
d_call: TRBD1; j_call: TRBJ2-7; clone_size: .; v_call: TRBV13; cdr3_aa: CASSLGTAPIYEQYF; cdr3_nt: TGTGCCAGCAGCTTGGGGACAGCTCCGATCTACGAGCAGTACTTC
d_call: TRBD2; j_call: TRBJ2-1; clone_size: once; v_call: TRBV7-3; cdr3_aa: CASSSPGGRGNEQFF; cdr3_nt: TGTGCCAGCAGCTCCCCTGGCGGGAGGGGCAATGAGCAGTTCTTC
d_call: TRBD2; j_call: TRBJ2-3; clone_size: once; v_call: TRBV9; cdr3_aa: CASSVGSGGTDTQYF; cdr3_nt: TGTGCCAGCAGCGTAGGAAGCGGGGGCACAGATACGCAGTATTTT
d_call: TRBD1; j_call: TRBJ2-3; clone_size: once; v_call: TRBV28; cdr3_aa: CASSPTGTGGVTDTQYF; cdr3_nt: TGTGCCAGCAGCCCTACGGGGACAGGGGGTGTCACAGATACGCAGTATTTT
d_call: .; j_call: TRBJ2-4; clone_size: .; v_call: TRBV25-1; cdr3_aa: CASSARGDIQYF; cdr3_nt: TGTGCCAGCAGCGCTCGTGGGGACATTCAGTACTTC
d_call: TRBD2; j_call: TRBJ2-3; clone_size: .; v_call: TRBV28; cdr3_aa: CASSSASGINTDTQYF; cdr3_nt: TGTGCCAGCAGTTCGGCCAGCGGGATTAACACAGATACGCAGTATTTT
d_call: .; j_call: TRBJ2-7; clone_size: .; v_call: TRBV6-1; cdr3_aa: CASSEWGGLYEQYF; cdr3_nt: TGTGCCAGCAGTGAATGGGGGGGCCTCTACGAGCAGTACTTC
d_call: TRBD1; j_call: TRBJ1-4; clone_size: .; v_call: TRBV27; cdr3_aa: CASSSTTGTGFEKLFF; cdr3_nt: TGTGCCAGCAGTTCAACCACCGGGACAGGGTTCGAAAAACTGTTTTTT
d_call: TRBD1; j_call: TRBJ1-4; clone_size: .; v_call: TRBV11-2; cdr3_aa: CASRETGTGYNEKLFF; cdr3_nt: TGTGCCAGCAGGGAGACCGGGACAGGCTATAATGAAAAACTGTTTTTT
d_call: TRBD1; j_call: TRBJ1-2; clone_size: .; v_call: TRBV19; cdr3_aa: CASSPQGASYGYTF; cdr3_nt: TGTGCCAGTAGTCCACAGGGGGCCAGCTATGGCTACACCTTC
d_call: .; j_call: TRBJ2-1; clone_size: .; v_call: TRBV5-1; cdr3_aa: CASSLAPQRPSYNEQFF; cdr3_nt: TGCGCCAGCAGCTTGGCCCCGCAGCGGCCGTCCTACAATGAGCAGTTCTTC
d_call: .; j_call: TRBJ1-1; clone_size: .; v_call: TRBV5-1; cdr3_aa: CASHPDTAAEAFF; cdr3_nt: TGCGCCAGTCACCCTGACACGGCGGCGGAAGCTTTCTTT
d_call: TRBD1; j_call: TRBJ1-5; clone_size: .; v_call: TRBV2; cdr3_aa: CASLQDRGDQPQHF; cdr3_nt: TGTGCCAGCCTACAGGACAGGGGAGATCAGCCCCAGCATTTT
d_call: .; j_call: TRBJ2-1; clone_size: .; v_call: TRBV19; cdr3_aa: CASASPRASSYNEQFF; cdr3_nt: TGTGCCAGTGCTAGTCCCAGGGCTTCCTCCTACAATGAGCAGTTCTTC
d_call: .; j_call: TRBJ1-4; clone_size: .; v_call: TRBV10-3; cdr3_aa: CAISETLGVRGEKLFF; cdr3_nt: TGTGCCATCAGTGAAACCCTTGGGGTGAGAGGGGAAAAACTGTTTTTT
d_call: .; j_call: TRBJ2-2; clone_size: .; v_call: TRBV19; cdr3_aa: CASSSLRTGELFF; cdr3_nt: TGTGCCAGTAGCTCACTTAGGACCGGGGAGCTGTTTTTT
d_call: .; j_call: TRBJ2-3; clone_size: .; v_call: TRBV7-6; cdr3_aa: CASSTEADTQYF; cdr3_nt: TGTGCCAGCAGCACCGAAGCAGATACGCAGTATTTT
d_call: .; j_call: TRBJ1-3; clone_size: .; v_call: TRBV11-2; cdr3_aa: CASSLAYYSGNTIYF; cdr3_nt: TGTGCCAGCAGCTTAGCTTATTACTCTGGAAACACCATATATTTT
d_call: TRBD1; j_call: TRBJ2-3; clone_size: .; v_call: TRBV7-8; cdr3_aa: CASSSARGPTQYF; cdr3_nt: TGTGCCAGCAGTTCCGCAAGGGGGCCTACGCAGTATTTT
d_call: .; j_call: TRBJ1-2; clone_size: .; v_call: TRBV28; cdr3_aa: CASSKTSTRGGYGYTF; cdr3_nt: TGTGCCAGCAGTAAGACCTCGACGCGGGGCGGCTATGGCTACACCTTC
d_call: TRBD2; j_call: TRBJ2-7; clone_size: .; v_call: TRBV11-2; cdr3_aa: CASSQGLAVSYEQYF; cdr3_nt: TGTGCCAGCAGCCAGGGACTAGCGGTTTCCTACGAGCAGTACTTC
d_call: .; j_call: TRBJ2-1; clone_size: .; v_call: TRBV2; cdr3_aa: CASSESPGGSFF; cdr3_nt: TGTGCCAGCAGTGAATCCCCTGGGGGCTCGTTCTTC
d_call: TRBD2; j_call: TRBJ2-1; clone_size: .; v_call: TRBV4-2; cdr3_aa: CASSQDLAGDNEQFF; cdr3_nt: TGTGCCAGCAGCCAAGACCTAGCGGGAGACAATGAGCAGTTCTTC
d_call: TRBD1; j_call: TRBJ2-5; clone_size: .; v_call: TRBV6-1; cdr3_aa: CASNLDRGRRETQYF; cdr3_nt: TGTGCCAGCAACCTGGATAGGGGGCGCAGGGAGACCCAGTACTTC
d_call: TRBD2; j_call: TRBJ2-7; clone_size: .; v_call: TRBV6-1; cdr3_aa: CASSDGTSGRPMF; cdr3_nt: TGTGCCAGCAGTGACGGGACTAGCGGGAGGCCGATGTTC
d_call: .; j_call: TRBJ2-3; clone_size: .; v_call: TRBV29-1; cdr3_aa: CSVGVAAPSTDTQYF; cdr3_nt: TGCAGCGTGGGGGTAGCAGCACCTAGCACAGATACGCAGTATTTT
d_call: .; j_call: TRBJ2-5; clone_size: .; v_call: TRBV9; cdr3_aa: CASSAGLQETQYF; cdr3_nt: TGTGCCAGCAGTGCAGGACTCCAAGAGACCCAGTACTTC
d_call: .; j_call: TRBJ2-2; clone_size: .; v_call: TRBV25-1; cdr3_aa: CASRGIGVSGELFF; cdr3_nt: TGTGCCAGCAGGGGAATAGGGGTGTCCGGGGAGCTGTTTTTT
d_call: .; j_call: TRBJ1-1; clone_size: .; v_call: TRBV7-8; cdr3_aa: CASSLVAGNTEAFF; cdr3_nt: TGTGCCAGCAGCTTAGTCGCAGGGAACACTGAAGCTTTCTTT
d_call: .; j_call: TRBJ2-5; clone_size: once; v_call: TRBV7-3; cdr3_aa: CASSSRADMGSKQETQYF; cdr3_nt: TGTGCCAGCAGCTCAAGGGCCGACATGGGATCCAAACAAGAGACCCAGTACTTC
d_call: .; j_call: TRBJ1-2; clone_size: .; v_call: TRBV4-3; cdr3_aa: CASSQDRGNRYGYTF; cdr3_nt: TGCGCCAGCAGCCAAGATCGGGGCAACCGCTATGGCTACACCTTC
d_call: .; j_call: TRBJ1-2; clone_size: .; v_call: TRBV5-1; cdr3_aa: CASSLRDRLYGYTF; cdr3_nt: TGCGCCAGCAGCTTGCGAGACAGGCTCTATGGCTACACCTTC
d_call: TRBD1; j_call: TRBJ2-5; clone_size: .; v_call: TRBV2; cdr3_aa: CASSPIGTGQETQYF; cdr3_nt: TGTGCCAGCAGTCCCATCGGGACAGGCCAAGAGACCCAGTACTTC
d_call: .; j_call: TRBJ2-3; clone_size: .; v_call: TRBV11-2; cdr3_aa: CASSFIGGPTVKDTQYF; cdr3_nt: TGTGCCAGCAGCTTTATTGGGGGGCCTACCGTCAAAGATACGCAGTATTTT
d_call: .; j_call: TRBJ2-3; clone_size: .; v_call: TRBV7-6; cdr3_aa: CASSLFREDTQYF; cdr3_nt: TGTGCCAGCAGCTTATTCAGGGAAGATACGCAGTATTTT
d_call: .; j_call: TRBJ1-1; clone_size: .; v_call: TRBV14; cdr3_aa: CASSFHREGTEAFF; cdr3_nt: TGTGCCAGCAGCTTTCACAGGGAGGGCACTGAAGCTTTCTTT
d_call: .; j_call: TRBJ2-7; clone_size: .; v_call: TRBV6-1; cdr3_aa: CASGTERGSEQYF; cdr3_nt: TGTGCCAGCGGAACGGAGCGAGGGAGCGAGCAGTACTTC
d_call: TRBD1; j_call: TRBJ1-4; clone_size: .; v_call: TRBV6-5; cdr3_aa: CASSYTRQGGNEKLFF; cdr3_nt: TGTGCCAGCAGTTACACGCGACAGGGGGGCAATGAAAAACTGTTTTTT
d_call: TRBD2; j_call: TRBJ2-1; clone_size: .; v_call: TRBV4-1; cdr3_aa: CASSQDSLAGGRNEQFF; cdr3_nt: TGCGCCAGCAGCCAAGACTCACTAGCGGGAGGGCGTAATGAGCAGTTCTTC
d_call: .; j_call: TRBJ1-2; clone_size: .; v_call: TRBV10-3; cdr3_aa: CAISRTELGYTF; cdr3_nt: TGTGCCATCAGCAGGACGGAATTGGGCTACACCTTC
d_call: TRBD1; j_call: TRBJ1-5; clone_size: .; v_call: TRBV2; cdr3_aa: CASSKTGSQRSGQHF; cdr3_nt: TGTGCCAGCAGTAAGACAGGGTCCCAGAGGAGTGGCCAGCATTTT
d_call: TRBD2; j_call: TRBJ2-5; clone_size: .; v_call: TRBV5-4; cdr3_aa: CASSPSGVGETQYF; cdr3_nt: TGTGCCAGCAGCCCCAGCGGGGTTGGTGAGACCCAGTACTTC
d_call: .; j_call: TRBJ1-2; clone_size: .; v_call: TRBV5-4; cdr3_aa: CASSLGPSLLNGHGYTF; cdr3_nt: TGTGCCAGCAGCTTGGGGCCTAGCCTCCTGAATGGGCATGGCTACACCTTC
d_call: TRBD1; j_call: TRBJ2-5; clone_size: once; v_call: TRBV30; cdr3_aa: CAWSTRGQETQYF; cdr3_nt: TGTGCCTGGAGTACCAGGGGGCAAGAGACCCAGTACTTC
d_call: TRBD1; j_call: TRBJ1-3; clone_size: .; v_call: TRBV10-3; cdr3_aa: CAAGGYRGTGNTIYF; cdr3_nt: TGTGCCGCTGGCGGTTACAGGGGTACTGGAAACACCATATATTTT
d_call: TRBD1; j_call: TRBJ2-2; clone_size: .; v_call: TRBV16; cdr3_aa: CASSQRDRQKNTGELFF; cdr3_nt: TGTGCCAGCAGCCAAAGGGACAGACAAAAGAACACCGGGGAGCTGTTTTTT
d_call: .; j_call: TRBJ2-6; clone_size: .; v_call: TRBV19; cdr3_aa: CASSINRYGANVLTF; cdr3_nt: TGTGCCAGTAGTATCAACAGGTATGGGGCCAACGTCCTGACTTTC
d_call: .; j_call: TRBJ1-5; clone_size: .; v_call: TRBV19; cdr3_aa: CASSRRGQPQHF; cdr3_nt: TGTGCCAGTAGTAGGAGAGGCCAGCCCCAGCATTTT
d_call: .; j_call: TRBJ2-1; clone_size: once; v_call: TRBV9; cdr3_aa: CASSFAPGEEQFF; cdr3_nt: TGTGCCAGCAGCTTCGCCCCCGGGGAAGAGCAGTTCTTC
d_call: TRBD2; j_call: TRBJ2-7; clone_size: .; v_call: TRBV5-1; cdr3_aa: CASSLEVLTSGRYEQYF; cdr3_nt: TGCGCCAGCAGCTTGGAGGTTTTGACTAGCGGTAGATACGAGCAGTACTTC